This T cell receptor beta chain was sequenced during a study of somatic mutations in cytotoxic T cells in rheumatoid arthritis. Across the whole study: After diagnosis, patient blood (nearly 31 ml EDTA) was drawn right away, before any treatment was given. Study-level findings and limits: Significant differences in CD8+ T-cell clonality were not found between rheumatoid arthritis patients and healthy controls (age-matched).

V lost 0 bases and J lost 2, with 10 bases in between. The germline V gene has CDR1 SGDLS and CDR2 YYNGEE. This CDR3 has 15 residues. Original processing notes: Large patient CD8+ clones, those above 1%, rarely matched published virus-specific TCRB sequences. Only in-frame clones appear in the TCRdb table, and some are missing; sequencing was by immunoSEQ multiplex PCR. V and J calls plus clone size are reproduced from that table; the DNA served to infer D and trimming. Counted here are around 19,000 clones, more than 65% occurring once; the ten biggest clones make up around 8.9%. On this clone: The antigen is unknown.

This chain links TRBV9 with TRBJ2-3; weak D call: TRBD1 (6 bases). The material sequenced was CD8+ T cells sorted from blood. The source of this sequence is an adult with rheumatoid arthritis. As DNA, the CDR3 is TGTGCCAGCAGCGTAGGGGGGACACCCACAGATACGCAGTATTTT. Amino acids: CASSVGGTPTDTQYF.